The entry that follows covers one TCR beta chain sequence. Antigen specificity is unknown. This table comes from immunoSEQ multiplex PCR, and its TCRdb copy is limited to in-frame clones, with some not included. This sample has 130,000 or so clones; 75% to 90% occur once, and the top ten carry over 8.5%. The entry originates in a study of T cell responses to AZD1222 COVID-19 vaccine. Study results and limitations: Females outnumbered males among donors, who were mostly white British; clonal diversity was possibly underestimated. Reportedly, nearly half the spike-specific TCRs target unmutated variant regions. Spike-specific TCRs gained breadth and depth after people received two AZD1222 doses. There were vaccine-associated CD4 TCRs across spike, dominant at 160-218 and 743-854.

The germline gives CDR1 WNHNN, CDR2 SYGVQD (reference sequence). This CDR3 region has 13 residues. V lost 3 bases, J lost 2 bases, and 0 bases stayed unmatched. The source of this sequence is an adult in good health. This chain connects TRBV10-1 to TRBJ2-7; TRBD1 aligns across 8 bases. Source: peripheral blood, taken on day 0 of MenACWY control vaccination. CDR3 in DNA: TGCGCCAGCAGTGAACAGGGGGCCTACGAGCAGTACTTC. Its protein product is CASSEQGAYEQYF.